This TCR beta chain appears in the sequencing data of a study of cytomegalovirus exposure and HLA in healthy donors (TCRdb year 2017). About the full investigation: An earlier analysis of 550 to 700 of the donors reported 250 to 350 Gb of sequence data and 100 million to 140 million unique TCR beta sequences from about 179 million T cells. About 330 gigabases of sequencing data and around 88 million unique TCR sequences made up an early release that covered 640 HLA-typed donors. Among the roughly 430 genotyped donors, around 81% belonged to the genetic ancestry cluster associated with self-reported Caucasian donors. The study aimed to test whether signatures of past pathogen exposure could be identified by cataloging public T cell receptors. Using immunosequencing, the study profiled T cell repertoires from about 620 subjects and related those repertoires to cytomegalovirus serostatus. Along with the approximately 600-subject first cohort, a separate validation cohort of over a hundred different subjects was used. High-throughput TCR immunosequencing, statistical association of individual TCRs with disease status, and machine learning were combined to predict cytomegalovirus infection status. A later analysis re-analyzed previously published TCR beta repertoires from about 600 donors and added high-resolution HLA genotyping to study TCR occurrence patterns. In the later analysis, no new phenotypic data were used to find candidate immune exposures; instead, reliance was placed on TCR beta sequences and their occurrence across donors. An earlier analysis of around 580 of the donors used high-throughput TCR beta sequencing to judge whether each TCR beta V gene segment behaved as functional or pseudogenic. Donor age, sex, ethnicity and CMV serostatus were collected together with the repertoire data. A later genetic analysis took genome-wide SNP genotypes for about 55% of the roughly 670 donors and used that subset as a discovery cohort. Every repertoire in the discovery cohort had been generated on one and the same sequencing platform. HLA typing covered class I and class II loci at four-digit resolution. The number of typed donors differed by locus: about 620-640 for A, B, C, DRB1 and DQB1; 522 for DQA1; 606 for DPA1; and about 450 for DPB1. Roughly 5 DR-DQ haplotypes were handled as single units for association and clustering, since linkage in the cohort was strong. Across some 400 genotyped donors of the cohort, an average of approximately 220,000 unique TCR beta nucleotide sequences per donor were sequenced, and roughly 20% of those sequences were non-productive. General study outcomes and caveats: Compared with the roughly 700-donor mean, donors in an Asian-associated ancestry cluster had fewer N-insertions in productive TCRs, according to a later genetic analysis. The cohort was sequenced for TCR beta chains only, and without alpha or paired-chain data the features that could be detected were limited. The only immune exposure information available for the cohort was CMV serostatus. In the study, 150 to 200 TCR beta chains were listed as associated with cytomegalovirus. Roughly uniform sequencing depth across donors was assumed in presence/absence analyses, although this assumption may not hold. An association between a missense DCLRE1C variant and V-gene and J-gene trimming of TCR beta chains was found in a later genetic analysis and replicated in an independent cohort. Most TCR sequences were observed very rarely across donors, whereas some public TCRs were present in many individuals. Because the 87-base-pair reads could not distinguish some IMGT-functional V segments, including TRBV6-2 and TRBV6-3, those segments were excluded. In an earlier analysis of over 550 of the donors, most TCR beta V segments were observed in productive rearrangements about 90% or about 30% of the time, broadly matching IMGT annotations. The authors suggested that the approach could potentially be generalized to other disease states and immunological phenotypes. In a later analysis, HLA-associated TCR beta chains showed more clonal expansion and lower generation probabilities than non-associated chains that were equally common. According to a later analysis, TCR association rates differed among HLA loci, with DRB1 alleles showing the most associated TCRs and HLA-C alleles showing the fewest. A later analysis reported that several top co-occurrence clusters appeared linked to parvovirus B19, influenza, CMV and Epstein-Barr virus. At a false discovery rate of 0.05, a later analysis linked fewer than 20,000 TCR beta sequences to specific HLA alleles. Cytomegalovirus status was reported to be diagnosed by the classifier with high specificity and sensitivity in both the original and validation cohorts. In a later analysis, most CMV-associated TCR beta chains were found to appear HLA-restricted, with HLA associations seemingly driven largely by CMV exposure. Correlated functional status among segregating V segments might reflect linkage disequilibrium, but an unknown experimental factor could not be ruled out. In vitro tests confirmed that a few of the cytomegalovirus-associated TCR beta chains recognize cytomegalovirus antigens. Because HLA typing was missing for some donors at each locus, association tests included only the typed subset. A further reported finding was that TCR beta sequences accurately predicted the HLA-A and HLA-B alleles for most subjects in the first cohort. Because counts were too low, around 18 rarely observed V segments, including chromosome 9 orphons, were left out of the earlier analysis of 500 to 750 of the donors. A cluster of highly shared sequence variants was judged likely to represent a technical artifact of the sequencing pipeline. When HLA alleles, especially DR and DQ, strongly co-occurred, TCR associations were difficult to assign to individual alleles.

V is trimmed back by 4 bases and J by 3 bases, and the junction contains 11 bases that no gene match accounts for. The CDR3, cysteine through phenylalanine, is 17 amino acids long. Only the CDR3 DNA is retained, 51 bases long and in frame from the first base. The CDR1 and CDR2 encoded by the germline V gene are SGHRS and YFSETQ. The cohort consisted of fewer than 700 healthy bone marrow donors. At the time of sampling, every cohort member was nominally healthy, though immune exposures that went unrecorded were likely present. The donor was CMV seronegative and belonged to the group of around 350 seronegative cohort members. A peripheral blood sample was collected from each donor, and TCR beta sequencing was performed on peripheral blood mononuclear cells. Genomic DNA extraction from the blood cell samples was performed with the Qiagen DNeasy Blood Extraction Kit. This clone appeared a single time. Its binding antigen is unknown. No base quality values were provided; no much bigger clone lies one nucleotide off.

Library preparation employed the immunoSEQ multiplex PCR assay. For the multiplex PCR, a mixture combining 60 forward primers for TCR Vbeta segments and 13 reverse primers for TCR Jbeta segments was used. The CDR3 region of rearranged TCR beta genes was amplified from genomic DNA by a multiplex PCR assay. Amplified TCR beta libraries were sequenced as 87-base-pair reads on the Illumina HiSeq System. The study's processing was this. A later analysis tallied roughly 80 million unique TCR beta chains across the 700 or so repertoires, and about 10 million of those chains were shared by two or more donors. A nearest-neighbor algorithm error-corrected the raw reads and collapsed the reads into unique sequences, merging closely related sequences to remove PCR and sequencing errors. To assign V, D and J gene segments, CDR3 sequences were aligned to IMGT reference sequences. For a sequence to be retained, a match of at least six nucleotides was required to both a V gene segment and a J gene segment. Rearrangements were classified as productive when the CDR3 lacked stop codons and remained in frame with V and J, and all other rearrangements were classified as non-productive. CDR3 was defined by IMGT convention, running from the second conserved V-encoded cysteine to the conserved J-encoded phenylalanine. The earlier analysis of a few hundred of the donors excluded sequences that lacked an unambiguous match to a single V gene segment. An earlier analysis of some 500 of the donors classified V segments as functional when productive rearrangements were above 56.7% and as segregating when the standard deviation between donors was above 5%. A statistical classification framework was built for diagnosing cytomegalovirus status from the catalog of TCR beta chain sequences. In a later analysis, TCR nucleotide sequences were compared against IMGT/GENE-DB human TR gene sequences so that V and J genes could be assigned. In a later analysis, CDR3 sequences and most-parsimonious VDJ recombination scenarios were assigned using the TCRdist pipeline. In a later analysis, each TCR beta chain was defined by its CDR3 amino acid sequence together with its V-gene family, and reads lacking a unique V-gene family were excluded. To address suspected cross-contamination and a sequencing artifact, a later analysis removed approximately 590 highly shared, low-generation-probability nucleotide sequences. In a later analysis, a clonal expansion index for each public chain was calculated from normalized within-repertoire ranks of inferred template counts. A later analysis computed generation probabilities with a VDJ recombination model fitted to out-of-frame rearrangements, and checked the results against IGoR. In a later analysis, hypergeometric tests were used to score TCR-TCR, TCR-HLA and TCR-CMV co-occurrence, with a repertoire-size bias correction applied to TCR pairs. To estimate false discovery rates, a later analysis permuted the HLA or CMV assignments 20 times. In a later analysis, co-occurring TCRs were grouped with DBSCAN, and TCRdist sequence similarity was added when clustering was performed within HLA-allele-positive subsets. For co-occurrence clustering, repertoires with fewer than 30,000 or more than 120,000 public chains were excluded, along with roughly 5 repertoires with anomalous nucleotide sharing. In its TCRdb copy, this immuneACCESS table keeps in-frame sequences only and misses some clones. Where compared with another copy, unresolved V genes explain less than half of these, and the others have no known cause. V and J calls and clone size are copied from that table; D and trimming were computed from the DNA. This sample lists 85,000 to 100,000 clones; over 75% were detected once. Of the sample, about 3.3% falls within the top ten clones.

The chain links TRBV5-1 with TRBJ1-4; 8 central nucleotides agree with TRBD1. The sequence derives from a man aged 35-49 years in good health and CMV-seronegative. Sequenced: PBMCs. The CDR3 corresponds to CASSPSGQGAANEKLFF. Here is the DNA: TGCGCCAGCAGCCCGTCAGGTCAGGGGGCAGCTAATGAAAAACTGTTTTTT.